This TCR beta chain was obtained from a study of T cell responses to AZD1222 COVID-19 vaccine. Study conclusions and caveats: Across spike, vaccine-associated CD4 TCRs were found, dominant at 160-218 and 743-854. Baseline seropositivity characterized only six AZD1222 recipients. Clonal diversity may have been underestimated, and the donors were mostly white British, with more females than males.

The CDR3 totals 14 residues. Per germline, CDR1 SGHNT and CDR2 YYREEE (reference sequence). Deletions cut 4 bases from V and 1 base from J, with 12 bases between. There are a few counts of this clone. Its target is unknown. Only in-frame clones appear in the TCRdb table, and some are missing; sequencing was by immunoSEQ multiplex PCR. The data contain 45,000 to 60,000 clones, 70% to 90% of them singletons. The receptor was isolated from an adult in good health. This sequence joins TRBV5-4 and TRBJ2-7; D possibly matches TRBD1 or TRBD2 (5 bases each). The specimen comprised peripheral blood, sampled on day 0 of AZD1222 vaccination. CDR3 DNA sequence: TGTGCCAGCAGCGCCGGGGCAGATTCCTACGAGCAGTACTTC. Translating it yields CASSAGADSYEQYF.